Listed below are T cell receptor beta chains from one sample, sequenced in a study of CXCR3-negative and CXCR3-positive naive CD8 T cells. TCRdb re-called the 5' RACE reads; every CDR3 protein appears as one record, without DNA. The specimen's table records about 62,000 distinct CDR3 sequences. Source material: naive CXCR3- CD8+ T cells from blood. These receptors were taken from a human donor in good health. Some clones in this sample may be carry-over from other donors' samples. CDR3s include the opening cysteine and the closing phenylalanine or tryptophan. Fields, in order: CDR3 protein, J gene, clone size, V gene. Expanded clones get a size class; other rows say once, few or many, or leave the size out.

cdr3_aa: CASSPGPYSNTF; j_call: TRBJ1-2; clone_size: .; v_call: TRBV12-3/TRBV12-4
cdr3_aa: CSVIAGTRTDTQYF; j_call: TRBJ2-3; clone_size: .; v_call: TRBV29-1
cdr3_aa: CASSQGTGPYGYTF; j_call: TRBJ1-2; clone_size: .; v_call: TRBV4-1
cdr3_aa: CASSLDRGRETQYF; j_call: TRBJ2-5; clone_size: medium-sized; v_call: TRBV7-8
cdr3_aa: CATSDPRMDNEQFF; j_call: TRBJ2-1; clone_size: .; v_call: TRBV24-1
cdr3_aa: CASSQPTGGVETQYF; j_call: TRBJ2-5; clone_size: .; v_call: TRBV28
cdr3_aa: CASSMAPGPRDTQYF; j_call: TRBJ2-3; clone_size: .; v_call: TRBV19
cdr3_aa: CSAINLTGSYEQYF; j_call: TRBJ2-7; clone_size: .; v_call: TRBV20-1
cdr3_aa: CSAGTGHLIYNEQFF; j_call: TRBJ2-1; clone_size: .; v_call: TRBV20-1
cdr3_aa: CATSSRGGQETQYF; j_call: TRBJ2-5; clone_size: .; v_call: TRBV15
cdr3_aa: CSVPSGKTQNEQFF; j_call: TRBJ2-1; clone_size: .; v_call: TRBV29-1
cdr3_aa: CASSLGLARETQYF; j_call: TRBJ2-5; clone_size: .; v_call: TRBV5-6
cdr3_aa: CASRISGGGTGELFF; j_call: TRBJ2-2; clone_size: .; v_call: TRBV19
cdr3_aa: CASPPVAGGPPISGNEQFF; j_call: TRBJ2-1; clone_size: .; v_call: TRBV2
cdr3_aa: CASSLILDGLYEQYF; j_call: TRBJ2-7; clone_size: .; v_call: TRBV4-2
cdr3_aa: CASSLTGTPYEQYF; j_call: TRBJ2-7; clone_size: .; v_call: TRBV7-2
cdr3_aa: CASSQDLGGVLGEQYF; j_call: TRBJ2-7; clone_size: .; v_call: TRBV3-1
cdr3_aa: CASSPRAPNTEAFF; j_call: TRBJ1-1; clone_size: .; v_call: TRBV14
cdr3_aa: CASSFPPGLGTDTQYF; j_call: TRBJ2-3; clone_size: .; v_call: TRBV28
cdr3_aa: CASSKIVEAEAFF; j_call: TRBJ1-1; clone_size: .; v_call: TRBV7-9
cdr3_aa: CASSSSGGGTYNEQFF; j_call: TRBJ2-1; clone_size: .; v_call: TRBV12-3/TRBV12-4
cdr3_aa: CASTLTGAEILTEAFF; j_call: TRBJ1-1; clone_size: .; v_call: TRBV6-2/TRBV6-3
cdr3_aa: CSVELDEDVLSETQYF; j_call: TRBJ2-5; clone_size: .; v_call: TRBV29-1
cdr3_aa: CASSPGVLGAKNIQYF; j_call: TRBJ2-4; clone_size: .; v_call: TRBV11-3
cdr3_aa: CASSPTSGTEAFF; j_call: TRBJ1-1; clone_size: .; v_call: TRBV5-1
cdr3_aa: CASSLAARSEQFF; j_call: TRBJ2-1; clone_size: .; v_call: TRBV5-5
cdr3_aa: CSVEVSTGMNTEAFF; j_call: TRBJ1-1; clone_size: .; v_call: TRBV29-1
cdr3_aa: CASTLSLDDLQANTGELFF; j_call: TRBJ2-2; clone_size: .; v_call: TRBV19